This T cell receptor (beta chain) was sequenced for a study of circulating CD8 cells and anti-PD-1 response in melanoma. Judged by abundance, this clonotype is medium-sized (0.01 to 0.1%). Four subsets defined by PD-1 and/or TIGIT were sorted from live CD3+CD8+TCRalphabeta+ cells. The QIAseq Immune Repertoire TCR panel built the libraries from roughly 15 ng of total RNA. Each CDR3 protein is one row after TCRdb ran MiXCR on the reads. Of roughly 700 distinct CDR3 sequences in the sample, around 7.9% were seen once. Germline CDR1 reads SGHAT; CDR2 reads FQNNGV. CDR3 length equals 14 residues. V lost 0 bases to trimming and J lost 7 bases; unmatched junction nucleotides: 3.

The material sequenced was CD8+ T cells from PBMCs, taken at baseline or after one month of anti-PD-1 therapy (not recorded which). The receptor was derived from a human donor with melanoma. The chain uses TRBV11-2 and TRBJ2-3, with 8 bases that match TRBD2. The CDR3 loop is CASSLDPGGHTQYF. In DNA, the CDR3 is TGTGCCAGCAGCTTAGATCCGGGGGGGCATACGCAGTATTTT.